This T cell receptor (beta chain) emerged from a study of OX40 agonist ivuxolimab in advanced cancers. The repertoire was sequenced with immunoSEQ multiplex PCR; TCRdb's copy has only in-frame clones and lacks some. The sample has under 50,000 clones, roughly nine tenths seen once. The germline gives CDR1 MGHRA, CDR2 YSYEKL. V was trimmed by 4 bases and J by 0 bases, leaving 13 bases between them. The CDR3 runs 17 residues. The source material was CD4+ or CD8+ T cells sorted from blood, sampled in a trial of the OX40 agonist ivuxolimab. This chain uses TRBV4-1 with TRBJ1-6; no clear D. The clonotype was recovered from an adult with an advanced solid tumor such as melanoma, head and neck, liver or kidney cancer. This CDR3 reads CASSLTVGSSYNSPLHF. CDR3 in DNA: TGCGCCAGCAGCCTGACTGTAGGTAGCTCCTATAATTCACCCCTCCACTTT.